The rows below give T cell receptor beta chains drawn from one sample of a study of cytomegalovirus exposure and HLA in healthy donors. Clones were read by immunoSEQ multiplex PCR, and TCRdb kept only the in-frame ones, dropping some. The repertoire holds about 140,000 clones, more than 70% seen once, with 2% to 2.5% in the top ten. The sample consisted of PBMCs. These receptors all come from a man aged 45 to 65 in good health and CMV-seronegative. CDR3s include the opening cysteine and the closing phenylalanine or tryptophan. The D gene is left open where the match is weak. Size is stated for part of the rows, as once, few or many counts, or as a class when the clone is expanded.

CASSIIQGNQPQHF	TGTGCCAGTAGTATTATACAGGGAAATCAGCCCCAGCATTTT	-	TRBV19	TRBJ1-5	-
CASSGGKGAGTEAFF	TGTGCCAGCAGCGGAGGCAAGGGGGCGGGCACTGAAGCTTTCTTT	TRBD1	TRBV7-2	TRBJ1-1	-
CASSLDRGLSIDTQYF	TGCGCCAGCAGCTTGGATCGGGGACTTAGCATAGATACGCAGTATTTT	-	TRBV5-1	TRBJ2-3	-
CASTSGGTNEKLFF	TGCGCCAGCACCTCAGGGGGGACTAATGAAAAACTGTTTTTT	TRBD1	TRBV4-1	TRBJ1-4	-
CASSLVHQVSNQPQHF	TGCGCCAGCAGCTTGGTACACCAGGTAAGCAATCAGCCCCAGCATTTT	-	TRBV5-1	TRBJ1-5	-
CATSRDRREGRNTEAFF	TGTGCCACCAGCAGAGACCGCAGGGAAGGTAGGAACACTGAAGCTTTCTTT	-	TRBV15	TRBJ1-1	-
CASSYSRGGLEAFF	TGTGCCAGCAGTTACTCGAGAGGGGGCCTTGAAGCTTTCTTT	TRBD1	TRBV6-5	TRBJ1-1	-
CASSYSQVNYGYTF	TGTGCCAGCAGTTACTCTCAGGTCAACTATGGCTACACCTTC	-	TRBV6-6	TRBJ1-2	-
CASSSGRTLSGANVLTF	TGCGCCAGCAGCTCAGGACGGACTCTCTCTGGGGCCAACGTCCTGACTTTC	-	TRBV5-1	TRBJ2-6	few
CASSEETQYF	TGTGCCAGCTCGGAGGAGACCCAGTACTTC	-	TRBV18	TRBJ2-5	-
CASRPPGSGRLETQYF	TGTGCCAGCAGGCCACCGGGTAGCGGGAGATTGGAGACCCAGTACTTC	TRBD2	TRBV11-1	TRBJ2-5	-
CASSLAGGLSTDTQYF	TGTGCCAGCTCACTAGCGGGAGGGCTGAGCACAGATACGCAGTATTTT	TRBD2	TRBV2	TRBJ2-3	-
CASSPRASTDTQYF	TGTGCCAGCAGCCCCAGGGCCTCCACAGATACGCAGTATTTT	-	TRBV7-3	TRBJ2-3	-
CASSENGPTFSGELFF	TGTGCCAGCAGTGAAAATGGGCCGACGTTTTCCGGGGAGCTGTTTTTT	-	TRBV6-1	TRBJ2-2	few
CAWISGGSSYNEQFF	TGTGCCTGGATTAGCGGGGGGAGCTCCTACAATGAGCAGTTCTTC	TRBD2	TRBV30	TRBJ2-1	-
CASSPPLAHYEQYF	TGTGCCAGCAGCCCTCCGCTAGCGCATTACGAGCAGTACTTC	-	TRBV7-9	TRBJ2-7	-
CASSLGGTVLYGYTF	TGCGCCAGCAGCTTGGGAGGGACAGTACTTTATGGCTACACCTTC	TRBD1	TRBV5-1	TRBJ1-2	few
CSVEGTGRSRTYEQYF	TGCAGCGTAGAAGGGACAGGAAGATCCCGAACCTACGAGCAGTACTTC	TRBD1	TRBV29-1	TRBJ2-7	-
CASSYAVPQGLAEAFF	TGTGCCAGCAGTTACGCGGTACCCCAGGGCTTGGCTGAAGCTTTCTTT	-	TRBV6-5	TRBJ1-1	-
CASSLDAGNYGYTF	TGTGCCAGCAGCTTGGATGCGGGTAACTATGGCTACACCTTC	-	TRBV5-4	TRBJ1-2	once
CASSLQGGNQPQHF	TGTGCCAGCAGCTTACAGGGTGGTAATCAGCCCCAGCATTTT	-	TRBV7-6	TRBJ1-5	-
CASSEGEGPNNEQFF	TGTGCCAGCAGTGAAGGGGAGGGTCCAAACAATGAGCAGTTCTTC	TRBD2	TRBV25-1	TRBJ2-1	-
CASSFKGSETQYF	TGTGCCAGCAGCTTCAAGGGGTCAGAGACCCAGTACTTC	-	TRBV5-6	TRBJ2-5	-
CARGGQANTGELFF	TGTGCCAGAGGAGGACAGGCGAACACCGGGGAGCTGTTTTTT	TRBD1	TRBV27	TRBJ2-2	-
CAWKPKGGQGNYGYTF	TGTGCCTGGAAACCTAAGGGGGGACAGGGAAACTATGGCTACACCTTC	TRBD1	TRBV30	TRBJ1-2	-
CASSTRTSGYEQYF	TGTGCCAGCAGCACCAGGACTAGCGGTTACGAGCAGTACTTC	TRBD2	TRBV11-2	TRBJ2-7	few
CASSRTGGVVLAYEQYF	TGTGCCAGCAGCCGGACAGGGGGAGTTGTCCTAGCCTACGAGCAGTACTTC	TRBD1	TRBV7-6	TRBJ2-7	-
CASTLPGQGTKPYEQYF	TGTGCCAGTACACTTCCCGGACAGGGTACCAAGCCCTACGAGCAGTACTTC	TRBD1	TRBV2	TRBJ2-7	-
CASSYLPDGGDEAFF	TGTGCCAGCAGTTACCTGCCGGACGGGGGGGATGAAGCTTTCTTT	-	TRBV6-5	TRBJ1-1	-
CASSADSYGYTF	TGTGCCAGCAGTGCCGACAGCTACGGCTACACCTTC	-	TRBV6-1	TRBJ1-2	-
CATSMTSGGAKQYF	TGTGCCACCAGCATGACTAGCGGGGGGGCAAAGCAGTACTTC	TRBD2	TRBV15	TRBJ2-7	once
CASSFVTGNTEAFF	TGTGCCAGCAGTTTTGTGACGGGGAACACTGAAGCTTTCTTT	-	TRBV27	TRBJ1-1	-
CAWSVDFEAFF	TGTGCCTGGAGTGTCGACTTTGAAGCTTTCTTT	-	TRBV30	TRBJ1-1	-
CASSIDGGRPQHF	TGTGCCAGTAGTATAGATGGGGGCCGGCCCCAGCATTTT	-	TRBV19	TRBJ1-5	-
CASSERTGGETQYF	TGCGCCAGCAGCGAAAGGACAGGTGGAGAGACCCAGTACTTC	TRBD1	TRBV5-1	TRBJ2-5	-
CASSSISGEKLFF	TGTGCCAGCTCATCGATCTCGGGGGAAAAACTGTTTTTT	-	TRBV18	TRBJ1-4	-
CASSLREGTVNTEAFF	TGTGCCAGTAGCCTTCGGGAGGGCACCGTGAACACTGAAGCTTTCTTT	-	TRBV19	TRBJ1-1	-
CASSYPGQGARAYEQYF	TGTGCCAGCAGTTATCCGGGACAGGGGGCCAGAGCCTACGAGCAGTACTTC	TRBD1	TRBV28	TRBJ2-7	-
CASSRTSGEREQFF	TGTGCCAGCAGTCGGACTAGCGGAGAAAGGGAGCAGTTCTTC	TRBD2	TRBV9	TRBJ2-1	-
CASSRSGGDNTEAFF	TGTGCCAGCAGCCGCTCAGGGGGCGACAACACTGAAGCTTTCTTT	TRBD1	TRBV2	TRBJ1-1	-
CASSVTGFVETQYF	TGTGCCAGTAGTGTGACAGGGTTTGTAGAGACCCAGTACTTC	TRBD1	TRBV19	TRBJ2-5	-
CASGLDDAEGIDTQYF	TGTGCTAGTGGTTTGGATGATGCGGAGGGGATTGATACGCAGTATTTT	-	TRBV12-5	TRBJ2-3	-
CASSPSGRPNSPLHF	TGTGCCAGCAGCCCCTCGGGGAGGCCTAATTCACCCCTCCACTTT	-	TRBV27	TRBJ1-6	-
CASSPMDLATAYEQYF	TGCGCCAGCAGCCCAATGGACCTAGCGACAGCCTACGAGCAGTACTTC	-	TRBV4-1	TRBJ2-7	-
CAWTQQGAIDTQYF	TGTGCCTGGACCCAACAGGGGGCAATAGATACGCAGTATTTT	TRBD1	TRBV30	TRBJ2-3	once
CASSYRGFYGYTF	TGTGCCAGCAGTTACCGAGGATTCTATGGCTACACCTTC	-	TRBV6-5	TRBJ1-2	once